Each of the 31 T cell receptor beta chains below was sequenced from the same sample in a study of glioma-infiltrating T cells after dendritic cell vaccination. Data came from immunoSEQ multiplex PCR; TCRdb stores just in-frame clones and leaves some out. The sample contains 55,000 to 75,000 clones, around 85% of which appear only once. Time point specified: after dendritic cell vaccination, including at tumor progression/relapse. The material was blood, obtained after dendritic cell vaccination. Every receptor here comes from a human donor with glioblastoma.

The rearrangement uses TRBV11-2 and TRBJ1-1; the D gene is possibly TRBD1 (5 bases). CDR3 length: 13 amino acids. Trimming pared 2 bases from V and 12 bases from J, leaving 16 bases between. CDR1 and CDR2 (germline): SGHAT, FQNNGV. In DNA, the CDR3 is TGTGCCAGCAGCTTATTCGCCAGGGTTTTGACTTTCTTT. Protein: CASSLFARVLTFF.

The chain couples TRBV5-1 to TRBJ1-2; 11 bases match TRBD1. Germline loops: CDR1 SGHRS, CDR2 YFSETQ. V shed 3 bases, J shed 5 bases, and the junction held 3 bases outside the gene matches. The CDR3 is 14 residues long. The CDR3: CASSSGQGAYGYTF. For the CDR3, the DNA is TGCGCCAGCAGCTCCGGACAGGGGGCGTATGGCTACACCTTC.

This sequence joins TRBV27 and TRBJ2-2; 13 nucleotides line up with TRBD2. CDR3 length equals 16 residues. The germline V gene has CDR1 MNHEY and CDR2 SMNVEV (reference sequence). Germline trimming cut 8 bases from V and 7 bases from J; bases unmatched to any gene: 10. The CDR3: CASRLKGLAGIGELFF. The CDR3 nucleotides read TGTGCCAGCCGATTGAAGGGACTAGCGGGGATCGGGGAGCTGTTTTTT.

The chain joins TRBV4-3 to TRBJ2-7; TRBD1 might be the D (6 bases). CDR1 and CDR2 (germline): LGHNA, YSLEER. V was cut by 1 base and J by 5 bases, with 12 bases left in between. The CDR3 length is 14 residues. DNA for the CDR3: TGCGCCAGCAGCCAAGGGACTTACAGGGACGAGCAGTACTTC. Translated: CASSQGTYRDEQYF.

The rearrangement links TRBV15 to TRBJ1-5; 8 nucleotides match TRBD1. V lost 3 bases and J lost 2; bases outside the gene matches: 12. There are 18 residues in the CDR3. Germline CDR1 and CDR2: LNHNV and YYDKDF (reference sequence). The CDR3 spells CATSRGTGQWDGNQPQHF. The CDR3 DNA reads as TGTGCCACCAGCAGGGGGACAGGACAATGGGATGGCAATCAGCCCCAGCATTTT.

The gene calls are TRBV6-1 and TRBJ1-1, with 10 positions matching TRBD1. The CDR3 is made up of 17 amino acids. Germline V CDR1 and CDR2: MNHNS, SASEGT. J was trimmed by 0 bases and V by 4 bases; bases with no gene match: 8. Here the CDR3 reads CASSGRGTGALNTEAFF. In DNA form, the CDR3 reads TGTGCCAGCAGTGGGAGGGGGACAGGGGCCCTGAACACTGAAGCTTTCTTT.

This chain joins TRBV27 and TRBJ2-3; D may be TRBD1 (6 bases). V lost 6 bases and J lost 2, with 12 bases in between. This CDR3 contains 14 residues. Germline CDR1 MNHEY, CDR2 SMNVEV (reference sequence). CDR3 sequence reads: CASSYLGATDTQYF. The CDR3 DNA is TGTGCCAGCAGCTACTTGGGGGCCACAGATACGCAGTATTTT.

This rearrangement joins TRBV5-1 to TRBJ1-3; 8 nucleotides line up with TRBD1. CDR1 is SGHRS and CDR2 is YFSETQ in the germline V gene. CDR3 size: 15 residues. V shed 2 bases, J shed 3 bases, and the junction held 4 bases outside the gene matches. CDR3 in amino acids: CASSLTGGNGNTIYF. The CDR3 coding sequence is TGCGCCAGCAGCTTAACAGGGGGTAATGGAAACACCATATATTTT.

This chain links TRBV19 with TRBJ2-1, with TRBD2 identical over 9 bases. The V gene end was trimmed by 6 bases and the J gene end by 6 bases; junction bases not matched to a gene: 9. The CDR3 covers 15 residues. Germline-derived CDR1 and CDR2 are LNHDA and SQIVND (reference sequence). The CDR3 sequence is CASRSGTSSFNEQFF. In DNA form, the CDR3 reads TGTGCCAGTAGGTCCGGGACTAGCTCTTTCAATGAGCAGTTCTTC. Combining the CDR3 with reference TRBV19 and TRBJ2-1 gives the whole variable domain DGGITQSPKYLFRKEGQNVTLSCEQNLNHDAMYWYRQDPGQGLRLIYYSQIVNDFQKGDIAEGYSVSREKKESFPLTVTSAQKNPTAFYLCASRSGTSSFNEQFFGPGTRLTVL.

This clone occurred a few times. This chain joins TRBV4-1 and TRBJ2-3; 7 bases align to TRBD1. The CDR3 loop spans 16 amino acids. J gave up 3 bases and V 2 bases, and 8 bases lay outside the gene matches. The germline V gene encodes CDR1 MGHRA and CDR2 YSYEKL. For the CDR3, the DNA is TGCGCCAGCAGCCAACCCGACAGGGATGAGACAGATACGCAGTATTTT. Translating gives CASSQPDRDETDTQYF.

This clone was picked up a small number of times. The rearrangement uses TRBV4-1 and TRBJ2-2; 8 bases agree with TRBD2. Per germline, CDR1 MGHRA and CDR2 YSYEKL. The V and J ends lost 4 bases and 1 base, in that order; junction bases with no gene match: 5. CDR3 size: 16 residues. The chain's CDR3 is CASSPGGGGNTGELFF. CDR3 nucleotide sequence: TGCGCCAGCAGCCCGGGGGGGGGAGGGAACACCGGGGAGCTGTTTTTT.

Only a few counts were recorded for this clone. J is TRBJ2-5 and V is TRBV30; 8 bases are shared with TRBD1. The junction had 4 bases not matched to a gene; V was cut back by 2 bases and J by 5 bases. The V gene's germline CDR1 is GTSNPN and CDR2 SVGIG (reference sequence). The CDR3 runs 13 residues. In DNA, the CDR3 is TGTGCCTGGAGTTCAAGGACAGGGGAGACCCAGTACTTC. Translating it yields CAWSSRTGETQYF.

This clone was observed once. The genes are TRBV19 and TRBJ2-7, with D possibly TRBD2 on 7 matching bases. V lost 5 bases to trimming and J lost 1 base, with 15 bases between them. The CDR3 runs 15 residues. The germline gives CDR1 LNHDA, CDR2 SQIVND (reference sequence). In DNA, the CDR3 is TGTGCCAGTAGTCGGGACAACGGGGGGTCCTACGAGCAGTACTTC. Translated: CASSRDNGGSYEQYF.

This rearrangement joins TRBV9 to TRBJ1-2, with 8 bases aligning to TRBD1. V lost 0 bases, J lost 4 bases, and 8 bases stayed unmatched. CDR3 size: 16 residues. Germline-derived CDR1 and CDR2 are SGDLS and YYNGEE. The CDR3 spells CASSVASQGAGYGYTF. The CDR3 nucleotides read TGTGCCAGCAGCGTAGCTAGCCAGGGGGCAGGCTATGGCTACACCTTC.

This chain joins TRBV11-3 and TRBJ1-1; no definite D call. CDR1 SGHNT and CDR2 YENEEA come from the germline V gene. This CDR3 comprises 17 residues. The V gene lost 4 bases and the J gene lost 0 bases, with 18 bases spanning the gap. The CDR3 reads CASSSPATTALNTEAFF. CDR3 nucleotide sequence: TGTGCCAGCAGCTCCCCTGCGACTACAGCATTGAACACTGAAGCTTTCTTT.

The chain uses TRBV27 and TRBJ1-2, with D tentatively TRBD1 (5 bases). The germline CDR1 and CDR2 sequences are MNHEY and SMNVEV (reference sequence). CDR3 size: 15 residues. V was shortened by 2 bases and J by 5 bases, with 15 bases between the two germline ends. The CDR3 loop reads CASSLDWGGGYGYTF. DNA of the CDR3: TGTGCCAGCAGTTTAGATTGGGGGGGTGGGTATGGCTACACCTTC.

This sequence joins TRBV19 and TRBJ2-1; 9 bases align to TRBD2. This CDR3 is 14 amino acids long. Germline V gene sequence: CDR1 LNHDA, CDR2 SQIVND (reference sequence). V dropped 7 bases and J dropped 4; count of bases not matched to a gene: 5. CDR3 in amino acids: CASTPGLAYNEQFF. In DNA form, the CDR3 reads TGTGCCAGTACCCCGGGACTAGCTTACAATGAGCAGTTCTTC.

This clone was detected only a few times. The chain couples TRBV10-3 to TRBJ2-5; D not resolved. This CDR3 spans 13 amino acids. Germline V gene data show CDR1 as ENHRY and CDR2 as SYGVKD. V was cut by 5 bases and J by 0 bases, with 7 bases left in between. This CDR3 reads CAISTENQETQYF. The CDR3 DNA is TGTGCCATCAGTACAGAGAACCAAGAGACCCAGTACTTC.

The rearrangement joins TRBV6-5 to TRBJ1-4, with 8 bases lining up with TRBD1. The CDR3 consists of 15 residues. CDR1 and CDR2 from the germline V gene are MNHEY and SVGAGI. The V gene end was trimmed by 5 bases and the J gene end by 6 bases; junction bases not matched to a gene: 8. CDR3 sequence reads: CASSKNRGEDEKLFF. CDR3 DNA: TGTGCCAGCAGTAAAAACAGGGGGGAGGATGAAAAACTGTTTTTT.

The rearrangement uses TRBV7-8 and TRBJ2-1, with TRBD1 matching 7 bases. Trimming removed 5 bases from V and 7 bases from J; junction bases left unmatched: 5. This CDR3 has 13 amino acids. CDR1 SGHVS and CDR2 FQNEAQ come from the germline V gene. Written as DNA, the CDR3 is TGTGCCAGCAGCCCGACAGGGTATAATGAGCAGTTCTTC. This translates into CASSPTGYNEQFF.

This rearrangement joins TRBV5-4 to TRBJ2-2, with D perhaps TRBD2 (6 bases). V was trimmed by 4 bases and J by 5 bases, leaving 21 bases between them. Germline V gives CDR1 SGHNT, CDR2 YYREEE (reference sequence). This CDR3 is built from 17 residues. The CDR3 sequence is CASSIIGLALSTGELFF. In DNA, the CDR3 is TGTGCCAGCAGCATAATAGGCCTAGCGTTAAGTACCGGGGAGCTGTTTTTT.

This sequence joins TRBV25-1 and TRBJ1-1; D is unclear. The length of the CDR3 is 14 residues. Trimming left V 0 bases short and J 8 bases short, with 13 bases between. Germline V gene data show CDR1 as MGHDK and CDR2 as SYGVNS. The CDR3 is CASSEYADTQEAFF. In DNA form, the CDR3 reads TGTGCCAGCAGTGAATATGCAGATACCCAAGAAGCTTTCTTT.

The V call is TRBV15, the J call TRBJ1-1; no clear D gene. Trimming shortened V by 7 bases and J by 11 bases, and 14 bases separated the two germline ends. CDR3 length: 11 amino acids. CDR1 is LNHNV and CDR2 is YYDKDF in the germline V gene (reference sequence). The CDR3 spells CATNPPLVAFF. The CDR3 DNA reads TGTGCCACCAACCCCCCCCTAGTGGCTTTCTTT.

This chain uses TRBV9 with TRBJ2-3; weak D call: TRBD2 (6 bases). The V gene's germline CDR1 is SGDLS and CDR2 YYNGEE. The germline V and J ends were trimmed by 2 bases and 0 bases, with 10 bases remaining between them. This CDR3 contains 15 residues. The CDR3 protein is CASSVAGYSTDTQYF. The CDR3 coding sequence is TGTGCCAGCAGCGTCGCGGGGTATAGCACAGATACGCAGTATTTT.

The chain recombines TRBV5-4 with TRBJ2-7; 8 bases agree with TRBD2. The CDR3 is 16 amino acids. Germline loops: CDR1 SGHNT, CDR2 YYREEE (reference sequence). J was trimmed by 2 bases and V by 0 bases; bases with no gene match: 7. CDR3 coding DNA: TGTGCCAGCAGCTTGGACTCCGGGGGGGCCCCCTACGAGCAGTACTTC. It codes for CASSLDSGGAPYEQYF.

V is TRBV6-5 and J is TRBJ1-6, with D hard to call. CDR1 MNHEY and CDR2 SVGAGI come from the germline V gene. CDR3 length: 12 residues. V lost 2 bases and J 7 bases, leaving 3 bases between the germline ends. Here the CDR3 DNA reads TGTGCCAGCAGTTACCCAAATTCACCCCTCCACTTT. Protein product: CASSYPNSPLHF.

As to this clone: The sample holds other DNA sequences that translate to the same CDR3. This rearrangement joins TRBV9 to TRBJ1-4; the D gene is possibly TRBD1 (5 bases). The germline gives CDR1 SGDLS, CDR2 YYNGEE. The CDR3 has 14 amino acids. Deletions cut 2 bases from V and 7 bases from J, with 12 bases between. CDR3 nucleotides: TGTGCCAGCAGCGTGGGGCCCGGGGGTGAAAAACTGTTTTTT. It translates to CASSVGPGGEKLFF.

Only one count was recorded for this clone. The gene calls are TRBV5-4 and TRBJ1-1, with D possibly TRBD1 on 6 matching bases. CDR3 length equals 15 residues. The V gene lost 3 bases and the J gene lost 1 base, with 13 bases spanning the gap. Germline V gene sequence: CDR1 SGHNT, CDR2 YYREEE (reference sequence). The chain's CDR3 is CASSSIQGQNTEAFF. CDR3 coding DNA: TGTGCCAGCAGCTCGATTCAGGGGCAGAACACTGAAGCTTTCTTT. The entire variable domain, with the rest obtained from reference TRBV5-4 and TRBJ1-1, is as follows: ETGVTQSPTHLIKTRGQQVTLRCSSQSGHNTVSWYQQALGQGPQFIFQYYREEENGRGNFPPRFSGLQFPNYSSELNVNALELDDSALYLCASSSIQGQNTEAFFGQGTRLTVV.

The genes are TRBV7-8 and TRBJ1-6; no clear D gene. Trimming cost V 1 base and J 7 bases, with 11 bases left between them. This CDR3 has 15 amino acids. Germline assignment: CDR1 SGHVS and CDR2 FQNEAQ. CDR3 amino acids: CASSLERAANSPLHF. The CDR3 DNA reads as TGTGCCAGCAGCTTAGAGAGGGCGGCGAATTCACCCCTCCACTTT.

The chain carries TRBV6-1 and TRBJ2-5, with TRBD2 matching over 7 bases. The CDR3 totals 15 residues. Germline CDR1 reads MNHNS; CDR2 reads SASEGT. Losses at the gene ends were 7 bases for V and 5 bases for J; bases not matched to a gene: 13. CDR3 amino acids: CASTLEGLPGETQYF. CDR3 DNA sequence: TGTGCCAGCACGCTGGAGGGACTACCCGGGGAGACCCAGTACTTC.

This chain joins TRBV10-3 and TRBJ2-1, with 9 bases lining up with TRBD1. V lost 6 bases and J lost 4; bases outside the gene matches: 10. Germline V gene sequence: CDR1 ENHRY, CDR2 SYGVKD. The CDR3 is 16 residues long. CDR3 nucleotide sequence: TGTGCCATCAGCCCCCAGGGACAGGGTGTTTACAATGAGCAGTTCTTC. The encoded protein is CAISPQGQGVYNEQFF.